What follows are 11 T cell receptor beta chains derived from one specimen sequenced in a study of CD8 T cells in Susac syndrome. With random hexamers, reverse transcription was performed on roughly 0.5 to 1 ug of RNA. TCRdb re-derived calls from the immunoSEQ multiplex PCR reads in MiXCR, one entry per CDR3 protein. Of 200,000 to 250,000 distinct CDR3 sequences in the sample, 95% were seen once. Input material: CD4+ T cells from PBMCs. These receptor sequences come from a human donor with multiple sclerosis.

This sequence joins TRBV30 and TRBJ2-7, with 9 nucleotides matching TRBD2. With V trimmed by 0 bases and J by 2 bases, 2 bases remained unmatched. Germline V gene data show CDR1 as GTSNPN and CDR2 as SVGIG (reference sequence). CDR3 size: 14 residues. CDR3 nucleotides: TGTGCCTGGAGTGTAGTAGCGGGAGCCTACGAGCAGTACTTC. Translating it yields CAWSVVAGAYEQYF.

The chain has TRBV28 and TRBJ2-7; TRBD2 aligns across 9 bases. The germline CDR1 and CDR2 sequences are MDHEN and SYDVKM. This CDR3 comprises 13 residues. V lost 9 bases to trimming and J lost 4 bases; unmatched junction nucleotides: 7. The CDR3 coding sequence is TGTGCCAGTCTAGGACTAGCGAAATACGAGCAGTACTTC. Protein product: CASLGLAKYEQYF.

The genes are TRBV20-1 and TRBJ1-5; D not certain. Trimming cost V 3 bases and J 3 bases, with 15 bases left between them. Germline V gene data show CDR1 as DFQATT and CDR2 as SNEGSKA (reference sequence). This CDR3 contains 15 residues. The CDR3 DNA is TGCAGTGCTAGTAAAGTGGTGGGTTCCAATCAGCCCCAGCATTTT. It specifies CSASKVVGSNQPQHF.

The V gene is TRBV28, the J gene TRBJ1-5; TRBD1 agrees at 8 bases. CDR3 length: 15 amino acids. Germline CDR1 and CDR2: MDHEN and SYDVKM. V lost 3 bases to trimming and J lost 2 bases; unmatched junction nucleotides: 3. CDR3: CASSFEGQGNQPQHF. In nucleotides, the CDR3 is TGTGCCAGCAGTTTCGAGGGACAGGGCAATCAGCCCCAGCATTTT.

The J gene is TRBJ2-7, the V gene TRBV2, with D possibly being TRBD1 (5 bases). This CDR3 comprises 14 residues. The germline CDR1 and CDR2 sequences are SNHLY and FYNNEI. Trimming left V 8 bases short and J 1 base short, with 15 bases between. DNA for the CDR3: TGTGCCAGCCGATTAGACAGACCGTCCTACGAGCAGTACTTC. Translated: CASRLDRPSYEQYF.

The chain recombines TRBV5-4 with TRBJ1-1; tentative D call: TRBD1 (6 bases). Trimming removed 4 bases at V and 6 bases at J, with 19 bases between. Germline V CDR1 and CDR2: SGHNT, YYREEE (reference sequence). The CDR3 loop spans 15 amino acids. The CDR3 spells CASSVSGTRRAEAFF. CDR3 in DNA: TGTGCCAGCAGCGTCTCCGGGACACGGAGAGCTGAAGCTTTCTTT.

This sequence joins TRBV6-5 and TRBJ1-2; maybe TRBD1 (5 bases). The CDR3 covers 14 residues. Germline CDR1 is MNHEY and CDR2 is SVGAGI. V was trimmed by 5 bases and J by 0 bases, leaving 10 bases between them. CDR3 protein: CASSLPGPNYGYTF. DNA for the CDR3: TGTGCCAGCAGTCTCCCGGGACCTAACTATGGCTACACCTTC.

This clonotype was detected once. V usage is TRBV30 and J usage is TRBJ2-7; no reliable D call. This CDR3 contains 12 residues. With 2 bases removed from V and 1 base from J, the gap between germline ends came to 6 bases. Germline CDR1 is GTSNPN and CDR2 is SVGIG (reference sequence). In nucleotides, the CDR3 is TGTGCCTGGAGTACGAATTCCTACGAGCAGTACTTC. This encodes CAWSTNSYEQYF. Looking up the rest from reference TRBV30 and TRBJ2-7 gives the full variable domain: SQTIHQWPATLVQPVGSPLSLECTVEGTSNPNLYWYRQAAGRGLQLLFYSVGIGQISSEVPQNLSASRPQDRQFILSSKKLLLSDSGFYLCAWSTNSYEQYFGPGTRLTVT.

This rearrangement joins TRBV20-1 to TRBJ1-2; D gene unclear. Germline V gives CDR1 DFQATT, CDR2 SNEGSKA (reference sequence). The CDR3 is 14 residues long. V was trimmed by 1 base and J by 7 bases, leaving 16 bases between them. The CDR3: CSARGGGLIFGYTF. CDR3 DNA sequence: TGCAGTGCTAGAGGTGGAGGTTTGATATTTGGCTACACCTTC.

The chain couples TRBV11-2 to TRBJ2-4; D is undetermined. Germline V gene sequence: CDR1 SGHAT, CDR2 FQNNGV. Deletions cut 1 base from V and 0 bases from J, with 7 bases between. The length of the CDR3 is 15 residues. The CDR3 region has the DNA TGTGCCAGCAGCTTAGGCCGGGTAGCCAAAAACATTCAGTACTTC. It encodes CASSLGRVAKNIQYF.

The chain recombines TRBV3-1 with TRBJ1-2; tentatively, D is TRBD1 (5 bases). CDR3 length: 13 residues. Germline V gene lookup returns CDR1 LGHDT and CDR2 YNNKEL (reference sequence). Trimming took 3 bases from V and 6 from J, leaving 11 bases between them. CDR3 in amino acids: CASSHREVHGYTF. CDR3 in DNA: TGTGCCAGCAGCCACAGGGAGGTACATGGCTACACCTTC. Complete variable domain (other parts from reference TRBV3-1 and TRBJ1-2): DTAVSQTPKYLVTQMGNDKSIKCEQNLGHDTMYWYKQDSKKFLKIMFSYNNKELIINETVPNRFSPKSPDKAHLNLHINSLELGDSAVYFCASSHREVHGYTFGSGTRLTVV.